This T cell receptor (beta chain) came from a study of beta chain features in type 1 diabetes (dated by TCRdb to 2016 to 2019). For context, the study as a whole: No differences in mean age, gender distribution, total cell number or subset yield were found between patients and healthy donors. A total of 107,917,701 sorted cells were examined across all samples, and a strong correlation was observed between cell number per subset and RNA yield. The study compared the TCRB repertoires of sorted circulating CD4+ T cell subsets in recently diagnosed type 1 diabetes patients with those in matched healthy donors. Whereas all 30 or so donors provided naive and central memory subsets, regulatory and stem cell-like memory subsets were isolated from just 8 patients and roughly 8 healthy donors. What the authors observed across the whole study: Naive, central memory and regulatory TCRB repertoires appeared to be more similar among patients than among healthy donors. PCR might favor shorter templates, but patient and control samples were amplified and corrected together, so any skew would affect both groups equally. Because the HLA sub-analyses included only small numbers of individuals, any influence of HLA type on TCRB rearrangement was left unresolved. Because cDNA was sequenced instead of genomic DNA, highly expressing activated cells could be over-represented, though the groups showed no difference in activation or CD3 levels. At VDJ recombination sites, patients with type 1 diabetes made fewer insertions and deleted more nucleotides, a pattern implying thymic rearrangement abnormalities. In all four CD4+ subsets, TCRB CDR3 length was moderately but significantly shorter in type 1 diabetes patients.

This clone was seen only a few times. Which antigen it targets is not known. Per-base quality was not reported, and no clone a single base away is much larger than it. The germline V gene sets CDR1 to SGHRS and CDR2 to YFSETQ. V loses 4 bases of germline sequence and J loses 6 bases, and the interval between the two ends is 21 bases. The CDR3 runs 16 residues from the cysteine to the phenylalanine. Only the CDR3 part of the read is kept: 48 bases, read in frame from the first base. Each donor gave one peripheral blood draw, averaging approximately 120 mL, which was collected into heparinised tubes. Using a panel that included CD45RO, CCR7, CD25, CD127, CD95 and CD27, naive, central memory, regulatory and stem cell-like memory CD4+ T cells were sorted on a BD FACSAria II. A purity above 98% was achieved for all sorted populations. PBMCs were isolated immediately by Lymphoprep density gradient centrifugation and stained directly without culture. So that batch effects would be minimized, each experiment stained and sorted samples in pairs, pairing one healthy donor with one patient.

The High Capacity cDNA Reverse Transcription Kit was used to reverse transcribe all of the isolated RNA, meaning that expressed TCRB transcripts were what got sequenced. Deep immunoSEQ sequencing was performed on naive, central memory and regulatory T cell samples, with an average of roughly 3.5 million total reads per sample. Sorted cells were lysed in RLT buffer, and RNA was extracted using DNase-treated RNeasy Micro or Mini kits according to cell number. Each cell subset was processed separately to prevent cross-contamination, with patient and healthy donor samples processed together. TCRB sequences were amplified from cDNA with the immunoSEQ multiplex PCR, producing 87-bp fragments spanning the CDR3 region. Amplicons were sequenced on the Illumina HiSeq platform. The authors' pipeline ran thus. Synthetic template baselines were used to correct PCR bias computationally, reads within Hamming distance 2 were collapsed, and singletons that could not be merged were discarded. Reads were aligned against IMGT so that V, D and J genes, CDR3 length and insertions or deletions at six rearrangement sites could be assigned. Within each subset, clonotype counts were normalized to the number of sorted cells before true diversity and Gini coefficients were calculated with the tcR R package. The overlap coefficient, calculated on TCRB nucleotide sequences, was used to measure repertoire sharing. Out-of-frame TCRB sequences from naive cells were analyzed as a proxy for the pre-selection repertoire. What TCRdb holds here is the immuneACCESS table cut down to in-frame rearrangements. Part of the clones is not present; checked against another copy, under half of the missing clones reflect an unresolved V gene, and the others are unexplained. That table furnishes V, J and clone size, whereas the DNA furnished D and trimming. The sample records about 900,000 clones, about 17% of which are singletons. The top ten constitute 0.023% of the sample.

The sequence is built from TRBV5-1 and TRBJ2-3; TRBD1 is perhaps the D gene, given 5 matching bases. The receptor comes from a young woman in good health. Sequencing was carried out using naive CD4+ T cells from blood. The cell subset or site label here, explained by the study, means: true naive CD4+ T cells. The nucleotide sequence reads TGCGCCAGCAGCCCGGGCAGGGCGGTAGGTTCGGATACGCAGTATTTT. Translated, it reads CASSPGRAVGSDTQYF.